Reported below is one T cell receptor (beta chain). This entry is derived from a study of blood T cell repertoires in COVID-19. At the level of the study: PBMCs, B-cell-depleted T cells, or T cells were the source of the cDNA or gDNA that made up the material.

This table comes from immunoSEQ multiplex PCR, and its TCRdb copy is limited to in-frame clones, with some not included. The table lists approximately 170,000 clones, roughly four fifths of them singletons, with under 10% in the top ten. Seattle patient enrollment occurred during active infection, with longitudinal follow-up thereafter. Germline V gene sequence: CDR1 SNHLY, CDR2 FYNNEI. Trimming took 0 bases from V and 4 from J, leaving 10 bases between them. The CDR3 consists of 14 residues. The rearrangement joins TRBV2 to TRBJ2-7, with D possibly being TRBD1 (6 bases). The clonotype originates from a woman in her 70s with COVID-19, enrolled during active disease. The sequencing input was peripheral blood. CDR3 amino acids: CASSEAWQGYEQYF. As DNA, the CDR3 is TGTGCCAGCAGTGAAGCGTGGCAGGGGTACGAGCAGTACTTC.